This T cell receptor beta chain is from a study of blood T cell repertoires in COVID-19. Original handling: Cell counts per sample came from amplifying reference gene primers. The repertoire was sequenced with immunoSEQ multiplex PCR; TCRdb's copy has only in-frame clones and lacks some. That table is the source of V, J and clone size, and D and trimming were worked out from the DNA. The sample gives more than 350,000 clones, 89% of which show up once; approximately 3% is in the top ten. The germline gives CDR1 SGHAT, CDR2 FQDESV (reference sequence). The CDR3 runs to 15 residues. Trimming at V came to 3 bases and at J to 1 base, leaving 4 bases not matched to a gene.

Source material: peripheral blood. The chain links TRBV11-1 to TRBJ2-5; TRBD2 aligns across 8 bases. The origin of this receptor is a woman between 25 and 40 years old with COVID-19, enrolled during active disease. The CDR3 here is CASSFQRGTQETQYF. Here the CDR3 DNA reads TGTGCCAGCAGCTTTCAGCGGGGGACCCAAGAGACCCAGTACTTC.